These 6 T cell receptor beta chains were sequenced from one sample in a study of CD8+ T cells in alopecia areata. cDNA serving as the sequencing template came from extracted, reverse transcribed RNA. Only in-frame clones appear in the TCRdb table, and some are missing; sequencing was by immunoSEQ multiplex PCR. The top ten hold 36% of the sample, which has 110,000 to 150,000 clones, 62% seen once. The sequencing sample was made of CD8+ T cells sorted from blood. These receptors all stem from a human donor in good health.

The chain joins TRBV14 to TRBJ1-1; a possible D gene is TRBD1 (6 bases). V lost 5 bases and J 1 base, leaving 11 bases between the germline ends. This CDR3 contains 14 residues. The germline V gene has CDR1 SGHDN and CDR2 FVKESK. The DNA for the CDR3 is TGTGCCAGCAGCTCCGGGACAAAGAACACTGAAGCTTTCTTT. As protein: CASSSGTKNTEAFF.

This chain uses TRBV27 with TRBJ1-1, with a weak D call TRBD1 (5 bases). Germline CDR1 MNHEY, CDR2 SMNVEV (reference sequence). The CDR3 loop spans 17 amino acids. Trimming shortened V by 2 bases and J by 1 base, and 17 bases separated the two germline ends. CDR3 in DNA: TGTGCCAGCAGTTTACAGGCCCCCCGGACACCGAACACTGAAGCTTTCTTT. It translates to CASSLQAPRTPNTEAFF.

The chain has TRBV7-9 and TRBJ2-1; unclear D gene. CDR3 length: 13 amino acids. With 0 bases removed from V and 6 bases from J, the gap between germline ends came to 6 bases. Germline CDR1 reads SEHNR; CDR2 reads FQNEAQ (reference sequence). As DNA, the CDR3 is TGTGCCAGCAGCTTAGCATTGTTCAATGAGCAGTTCTTC. Its translation is CASSLALFNEQFF.

V gene TRBV5-6 combines with J gene TRBJ2-1; no clear D. The germline gives CDR1 SGHDT, CDR2 YYEEEE. This CDR3 contains 12 residues. With 5 bases removed from V and 6 bases from J, the gap between germline ends came to 9 bases. CDR3 bases: TGTGCCAGCAGTATAGGTTCCAATGAGCAGTTCTTC. Its translation is CASSIGSNEQFF. The variable domain in full, with the rest retrieved from reference TRBV5-6 and TRBJ2-1, is DAGVTQSPTHLIKTRGQQVTLRCSPKSGHDTVSWYQQALGQGPQFIFQYYEEEERQRGNFPDRFSGHQFPNYSSELNVNALLLGDSALYLCASSIGSNEQFFGPGTRLTVL.

The rearrangement joins TRBV7-7 to TRBJ2-2; weak D call: TRBD1 (6 bases). The CDR3 is 12 residues long. Germline loops: CDR1 SSHAT, CDR2 FNYEAQ (reference sequence). Trimming pared 5 bases from V and 6 bases from J, leaving 7 bases between. CDR3 nucleotides: TGTGCCAGCAGCCCAGGGGCCGGGGAGCTGTTTTTT. Protein sequence: CASSPGAGELFF.

V usage is TRBV13 and J usage is TRBJ2-1; maybe TRBD2 (5 bases). The CDR3 has 13 residues. V was trimmed by 5 bases and J by 6 bases, leaving 11 bases between them. Germline CDR1 reads PRHDT; CDR2 reads FYEKMQ (reference sequence). The CDR3 DNA reads TGTGCCAGCAGCCCCACTAGATCCAATGAGCAGTTCTTC. Translated: CASSPTRSNEQFF. The whole variable domain, filled in from reference TRBV13 and TRBJ2-1, reads AAGVIQSPRHLIKEKRETATLKCYPIPRHDTVYWYQQGPGQDPQFLISFYEKMQSDKGSIPDRFSAQQFSDYHSELNMSSLELGDSALYFCASSPTRSNEQFFGPGTRLTVL.